The sequence of this T cell receptor beta chain was determined in a study of T cell responses to AZD1222 COVID-19 vaccine. This clone was found a few times. Libraries were prepared by immunoSEQ multiplex PCR; TCRdb keeps only in-frame clonotypes and omits some of them. The data show about 190,000 clones, approximately 94% seen once. Here the sequenced sample was peripheral blood, taken on day 0 of AZD1222 vaccination. The source of this sequence is an adult in good health.

The CDR3 sequence is CASSEIESGSLHF. The CDR3 coding sequence is TGTGCCAGCAGTGAAATCGAAAGCGGTTCCCTCCACTTT. The chain combines TRBV6-1 with TRBJ1-6; D ambiguous. V shed 2 bases and J shed 14 bases, with 13 bases lying between them. Germline V gene data show CDR1 as MNHNS and CDR2 as SASEGT. The CDR3 contains 13 residues.